Below are 14 T cell receptor beta chains sequenced from a single sample in a study of blood T cell dynamics during melanoma immunotherapy. This sample's time point: week 3, after first cycle of checkpoint inhibitor. Using immunoSEQ multiplex PCR, the repertoire was profiled, and TCRdb retains in-frame clones only, with some absent. Here the sample spans approximately 28,000 clones, over 80% being singletons. The starting material was blood, obtained from a patient treated with checkpoint blockade. Every receptor here comes from a human donor with melanoma.

The chain employs TRBV19 and TRBJ2-6; D may be TRBD1 (5 bases). There are 16 residues in the CDR3. Germline V gene lookup returns CDR1 LNHDA and CDR2 SQIVND (reference sequence). The V end was cut by 10 bases, the J end by 3 bases, with 19 bases between. CDR3 region: CATQRPRAGGANVLTF. The CDR3 coding sequence is TGTGCCACCCAGAGGCCCAGGGCTGGTGGGGCCAACGTCCTGACTTTC.

V and J are TRBV6-1 and TRBJ2-2, with 8 bases that match TRBD2. Germline lookup yields CDR1 MNHNS and CDR2 SASEGT. The CDR3 runs 14 residues. V trimming: 6 bases; J trimming: 10 bases; junction bases outside the gene matches: 10. The CDR3 loop is CASRRAGDPPELFF. CDR3 sequence (DNA): TGTGCCAGCAGGAGAGCGGGAGACCCGCCGGAGCTGTTTTTT.

V is TRBV28 and J is TRBJ2-3; D ambiguous. Trimming stripped 5 bases from V and 6 bases from J, with 12 bases between. This CDR3 is 13 amino acids long. In germline, CDR1 is MDHEN, CDR2 SYDVKM. The CDR3 sequence is CASSPPLRDTQYF. The DNA for the CDR3 is TGTGCCAGCAGTCCCCCCCTCCGGGATACGCAGTATTTT.

There are a few counts of this clone. The chain joins TRBV27 to TRBJ1-5; D is ambiguous. CDR1 is MNHEY, CDR2 SMNVEV, per germline (reference sequence). The CDR3 totals 13 residues. CDR3 sequence: CASGLSSNQPQHF. The CDR3 DNA is TGTGCTAGTGGGCTTTCGAGCAATCAGCCCCAGCATTTT.

V usage is TRBV5-1 and J usage is TRBJ1-5; 7 nucleotides align to TRBD1. V was clipped by 7 bases and J by 3 bases; unmatched bases: 4. This CDR3 is built from 13 residues. Germline V lookup: CDR1 SGHRS, CDR2 YFSETQ. The chain's CDR3 is CASATGYNQPQHF. The CDR3 DNA follows: TGCGCCAGCGCGACAGGGTACAATCAGCCCCAGCATTTT.

This rearrangement joins TRBV7-8 to TRBJ1-1; TRBD1 matches at 8 bases. The CDR3 length is 14 residues. With V trimmed by 3 bases and J by 4 bases, 4 bases remained unmatched. The germline gives CDR1 SGHVS, CDR2 FQNEAQ. CDR3 loop: CASSFGQGGTEAFF. The CDR3 region has the DNA TGTGCCAGCAGCTTTGGACAGGGTGGCACTGAAGCTTTCTTT. The variable domain in full, with the rest retrieved from reference TRBV7-8 and TRBJ1-1, is GAGVSQSPRYKVAKRGQDVALRCDPISGHVSLFWYQQALGQGPEFLTYFQNEAQLDKSGLPSDRFFAERPEGSVSTLKIQRTQQEDSAVYLCASSFGQGGTEAFFGQGTRLTVV.

In its sample, this clone was seen once. The V and J genes are TRBV29-1 and TRBJ1-1; 7 nucleotides agree with TRBD1. The CDR3 has 17 residues. Germline CDR1 is SQVTM and CDR2 is ANQGSEA. The V segment lost 4 bases and the J segment 1 base; nucleotides outside the gene matches: 15. CDR3 coding DNA: TGCAGCGTTGCAAAGTGGGGACAGCGGACCTCGAACACTGAAGCTTTCTTT. Translation: CSVAKWGQRTSNTEAFF.

V gene TRBV18 combines with J gene TRBJ2-5; D might be TRBD2 (7 bases). Germline CDR1 reads KGHSH; CDR2 reads LQKENI. CDR3 length equals 17 residues. The V end lost 8 bases, the J end lost 2 bases, and 24 bases lay between the germline ends. The CDR3 DNA sequence: TGTGCCAGCACCGGAGGGAGGGGGGCCTCTGGGCAAGAGACCCAGTACTTC. It translates to CASTGGRGASGQETQYF.

The V call is TRBV5-1, the J call TRBJ2-2; TRBD1 agrees at 8 bases. This CDR3 comprises 15 residues. Germline CDR1 is SGHRS and CDR2 is YFSETQ. Germline trimming cut 1 base from V and 4 bases from J; bases unmatched to any gene: 3. CDR3 sequence (DNA): TGCGCCAGCAGCTTGTCAGGGGGCGGCACCGGGGAGCTGTTTTTT. This encodes CASSLSGGGTGELFF.

V and J are TRBV11-2 and TRBJ1-5; D might be TRBD1 (6 bases). The CDR3 has 15 residues. Trimming took 5 bases from V and 7 from J, leaving 18 bases between them. Germline CDR1 is SGHAT and CDR2 is FQNNGV. The CDR3 DNA reads TGTGCCAGCAGCCCGAAAGGGGGGGGAGGCCAGCCCCAGCATTTT. Translation: CASSPKGGGGQPQHF.

The gene calls are TRBV4-3 and TRBJ1-6, with D hard to call. The germline gives CDR1 LGHNA, CDR2 YSLEER. The CDR3 is made up of 17 amino acids. V was pared by 1 base and J by 5 bases, with 15 bases between. The CDR3 here is CASSQALGRSNNSPLHF. The CDR3 bases are TGCGCCAGCAGCCAAGCCTTAGGCAGGTCCAATAATTCACCCCTCCACTTT.

The chain uses TRBV11-3 and TRBJ2-7; 9 bases are shared with TRBD2. The trim removed 6 bases at V and 7 bases at J, leaving 13 bases unmatched. This CDR3 has 15 amino acids. CDR1 is SGHNT and CDR2 is YENEEA in the germline V gene. The CDR3 DNA reads as TGTGCCAGCAGGCCAGGACTAGCGACCACTGGGGAGCAGTACTTC. Protein product: CASRPGLATTGEQYF.

The rearrangement joins TRBV5-1 to TRBJ2-5; D remains ambiguous. V lost 0 bases, J lost 1 base, and 1 base lay in between. This CDR3 is built from 12 residues. Per the germline V gene, CDR1 is SGHRS and CDR2 is YFSETQ. The CDR3 nucleotides are TGCGCCAGCAGCTTGGTCCAAGAGACCCAGTACTTC. Translating it yields CASSLVQETQYF. Full variable domain (outside the CDR3, taken from reference TRBV5-1 and TRBJ2-5): KAGVTQTPRYLIKTRGQQVTLSCSPISGHRSVSWYQQTPGQGLQFLFEYFSETQRNKGNFPGRFSGRQFSNSRSEMNVSTLELGDSALYLCASSLVQETQYFGPGTRLLVL.

This sequence joins TRBV11-2 and TRBJ2-7, with unresolved D. V was pared by 1 base and J by 0 bases, with 10 bases between. The CDR3 totals 15 residues. The germline V gene encodes CDR1 SGHAT and CDR2 FQNNGV. CDR3 amino acids: CASSLGGLSSYEQYF. In DNA, the CDR3 is TGTGCCAGCAGCTTAGGCGGCTTAAGCTCCTACGAGCAGTACTTC.